This TCR beta chain emerged from a study of cytomegalovirus exposure and HLA in healthy donors. Overall study findings and caveats: Presence/absence results assume similar sequencing depth per donor, which may not hold. By a later analysis, the bulk of CMV-associated TCR beta chains appeared HLA-restricted.

The primer mix had 60 Vbeta and 13 Jbeta primers. The repertoire was sequenced with immunoSEQ multiplex PCR; TCRdb's copy has only in-frame clones and lacks some. This table holds about 190,000 clones, roughly 76% found once. From germline, CDR1 is SGHKS and CDR2 YYEKEE (reference sequence). The V and J ends lost 3 bases and 7 bases respectively, with 11 bases between them. The CDR3 length is 13 residues. Concerning this clone itself: Its antigen is still unknown.

Sequences were obtained from PBMCs. The chain employs TRBV5-5 and TRBJ2-1; no definite D call. The receptor's source is a woman aged 25 to 39 in good health and CMV-seropositive. CDR3 coding DNA: TGTGCCAGCAGCTACGCCCAGAGGAATGAGCAGTTCTTC. This sequence encodes CASSYAQRNEQFF.